The rows below give T cell receptor beta chains drawn from one sample of a study of T-cell reconstitution after alpha-beta-depleted transplantation in children. TCRdb reprocessed the PCR reads via MiXCR and lists one record per CDR3 protein. Found here are hundreds of thousands of distinct CDR3 sequences, under 15% of them singletons; the top ten hold less than 6.5%. Sequenced material: PBMCs from the stem cell graft donor, taken from the stem cell graft. The receptors were gathered from a human donor who donated a stem cell graft to a child with combined immunodeficiency. CDR3s leave out the opening cysteine and the closing phenylalanine or tryptophan. Size is omitted from some rows. Given values are once, few, many or a class for expanded clones.

clone size: many
J gene: TRBJ2-1
V gene: TRBV4-3
CDR3 protein: ASSQDLQGGEQF

clone size: NA
J gene: TRBJ2-2
V gene: TRBV3-1
CDR3 protein: ASSQSDVNGELF

clone size: NA
J gene: TRBJ1-1
V gene: TRBV13
CDR3 protein: ASSLAPPGGYTEAF

clone size: few
J gene: TRBJ2-1
V gene: TRBV20-1
CDR3 protein: SARIRGKGAYNEQF

clone size: few
J gene: TRBJ2-2
V gene: TRBV12-3/TRBV12-4
CDR3 protein: ASNVAGGTGELF

clone size: NA
J gene: TRBJ2-2
V gene: TRBV28
CDR3 protein: ASSSHTGDNTGELF

clone size: many
J gene: TRBJ2-1
V gene: TRBV12-3/TRBV12-4
CDR3 protein: ASRPPGQGNYNEQF

clone size: few
J gene: TRBJ2-7
V gene: TRBV5-6
CDR3 protein: ASSLDGIGYEQY

clone size: few
J gene: TRBJ2-2
V gene: TRBV7-9
CDR3 protein: ASTREGTGELF

clone size: many
J gene: TRBJ1-2
V gene: TRBV3-1
CDR3 protein: ASSQVRQGASGYT

clone size: many
J gene: TRBJ2-7
V gene: TRBV27
CDR3 protein: ASSRTVSYEQY

clone size: few
J gene: TRBJ2-1
V gene: TRBV6-2/TRBV6-3
CDR3 protein: ASRGGEYNEQF

clone size: few
J gene: TRBJ1-5
V gene: TRBV7-2
CDR3 protein: ASSLVGPPRGNQPQH

clone size: many
J gene: TRBJ2-1
V gene: TRBV4-3
CDR3 protein: ASSQDPPGNYNEQF

clone size: few
J gene: TRBJ1-4
V gene: TRBV6-1
CDR3 protein: ASSAEGRKWEKLF

clone size: few
J gene: TRBJ1-2
V gene: TRBV6-5
CDR3 protein: ASSSRPWSYGYT

clone size: many
J gene: TRBJ2-1
V gene: TRBV10-3
CDR3 protein: AISEGVYNEQF

clone size: few
J gene: TRBJ2-1
V gene: TRBV9
CDR3 protein: ASSAGGSLSSYNEQF

clone size: many
J gene: TRBJ2-7
V gene: TRBV13
CDR3 protein: ASSPKTGGTYEQY

clone size: NA
J gene: TRBJ1-5
V gene: TRBV5-5
CDR3 protein: ASSLGQGNGQPQH

clone size: NA
J gene: TRBJ1-1
V gene: TRBV7-9
CDR3 protein: ATQSPGMNTEAF

clone size: NA
J gene: TRBJ2-5
V gene: TRBV7-2
CDR3 protein: ASNMGLAGVGETQY

clone size: NA
J gene: TRBJ1-1
V gene: TRBV27
CDR3 protein: ASSPGVRTEAF

clone size: NA
J gene: TRBJ2-2
V gene: TRBV19
CDR3 protein: ASSMEAGGNTGELF

clone size: few
J gene: TRBJ2-7
V gene: TRBV6-2/TRBV6-3
CDR3 protein: ASSYRGAPYEQY

clone size: few
J gene: TRBJ2-1
V gene: TRBV7-6
CDR3 protein: ASSLGVLDNEQF

clone size: few
J gene: TRBJ2-7
V gene: TRBV20-1
CDR3 protein: SASFPRGLAGNEQY

clone size: NA
J gene: TRBJ2-5
V gene: TRBV12-3/TRBV12-4
CDR3 protein: ASSFSLIRTETQY

clone size: few
J gene: TRBJ1-1
V gene: TRBV11-1
CDR3 protein: ASSLVYTNTEAF

clone size: NA
J gene: TRBJ1-5
V gene: TRBV28
CDR3 protein: ASRSGTGGGNQPQH

clone size: many
J gene: TRBJ2-3
V gene: TRBV12-3/TRBV12-4
CDR3 protein: ASRDGDTQY

clone size: NA
J gene: TRBJ1-4
V gene: TRBV18
CDR3 protein: ASSPAATNEKLF

clone size: NA
J gene: TRBJ1-2
V gene: TRBV12-3/TRBV12-4
CDR3 protein: ASSVREQDNYGYT

clone size: NA
J gene: TRBJ2-5
V gene: TRBV12-3/TRBV12-4
CDR3 protein: ASSQTGPQETQY

clone size: many
J gene: TRBJ2-3
V gene: TRBV10-3
CDR3 protein: AIKAAGQFNTDTQY

clone size: NA
J gene: TRBJ2-1
V gene: TRBV5-1
CDR3 protein: ASAIGVTSGYNEQF

clone size: NA
J gene: TRBJ1-2
V gene: TRBV27
CDR3 protein: ASRTGRGGYT

clone size: NA
J gene: TRBJ2-4
V gene: TRBV12-3/TRBV12-4
CDR3 protein: ASRVAGGAKNIQY

clone size: many
J gene: TRBJ2-5
V gene: TRBV6-5
CDR3 protein: ASKVGEETQY

clone size: few
J gene: TRBJ2-7
V gene: TRBV30
CDR3 protein: AWSVLSGLY

clone size: NA
J gene: TRBJ2-1
V gene: TRBV7-9
CDR3 protein: ASSHGTSWNEQF

clone size: NA
J gene: TRBJ2-3
V gene: TRBV29-1
CDR3 protein: SVEAGDDTQY

clone size: few
J gene: TRBJ1-5
V gene: TRBV6-6
CDR3 protein: ASSGTDNQPQH

clone size: few
J gene: TRBJ2-2
V gene: TRBV6-5
CDR3 protein: ASSYGGQGRRF

clone size: NA
J gene: TRBJ2-3
V gene: TRBV11-1
CDR3 protein: ASSSRLAGGLSGTDTQY

clone size: few
J gene: TRBJ2-5
V gene: TRBV6-2/TRBV6-3
CDR3 protein: ASSYTPLTGGGETQY

clone size: few
J gene: TRBJ2-7
V gene: TRBV3-1
CDR3 protein: ASSQPNPGGAYEQY

clone size: few
J gene: TRBJ2-7
V gene: TRBV28
CDR3 protein: ASSGQGQDEQY

clone size: NA
J gene: TRBJ2-3
V gene: TRBV5-1
CDR3 protein: ASQTGVQYADTQY

clone size: NA
J gene: TRBJ2-4
V gene: TRBV15
CDR3 protein: ATSTRGLAKNIQY

clone size: few
J gene: TRBJ2-1
V gene: TRBV20-1
CDR3 protein: SAREHPNEQF

clone size: many
J gene: TRBJ2-1
V gene: TRBV5-1
CDR3 protein: ASSLRGRSSYNEQF

clone size: many
J gene: TRBJ2-1
V gene: TRBV7-9
CDR3 protein: ASSGGGRLHEQF

clone size: many
J gene: TRBJ2-5
V gene: TRBV20-1
CDR3 protein: SAKGQETQY

clone size: many
J gene: TRBJ1-1
V gene: TRBV5-6
CDR3 protein: ASSKLTGTDLTLTAF

clone size: once
J gene: TRBJ2-7
V gene: TRBV4-1
CDR3 protein: ASSQLAGGQYEQY

clone size: few
J gene: TRBJ2-4
V gene: TRBV19
CDR3 protein: ASSIIVDLAKNIQY

clone size: NA
J gene: TRBJ2-3
V gene: TRBV29-1
CDR3 protein: SVEDLPRTGGDTQY

clone size: few
J gene: TRBJ1-4
V gene: TRBV7-8
CDR3 protein: ASSLLRTGVATNEKLF

clone size: few
J gene: TRBJ2-7
V gene: TRBV12-3/TRBV12-4
CDR3 protein: ASGGQFYEQY